A selection of T cell receptor beta chains follows, all from one sample in a study of T cells after yellow fever vaccination. TCRdb analysed the 5' RACE reads with MiXCR anew, one entry per CDR3 protein. This table has fewer than 350,000 distinct CDR3 sequences, 3.5% to 4.5% appearing once. The sequences come from PBMCs, collected 15 days after the yellow fever booster vaccination. The receptors were gathered from a man between 18 and 29 years old who received the YFV17D yellow fever vaccine. The CDR3 runs from the conserved cysteine through the conserved F or W. The order of the fields is V gene, J gene, clone size, D gene, CDR3 protein, CDR3 DNA. A D gene is named only where the DNA matches it firmly. Not all rows give a size; the values are once, few, many and, for expanded clones, a class.

>TRBV12-3/TRBV12-4|TRBJ1-1|.|.
CASSLARDQEAFF
TGTGCCAGCAGTTTAGCTAGGGATCAGGAAGCTTTCTTT
>TRBV20-1|TRBJ2-1|few|TRBD2
CSARTSGGRSYNEQFF
TGCAGTGCTAGAACTAGCGGGGGCCGCTCCTACAATGAGCAGTTCTTC
>TRBV7-6|TRBJ2-3|.|TRBD1
CASSPQIGGRTDTQYF
TGTGCCAGCAGCCCCCAGATAGGGGGCCGGACAGATACGCAGTATTTT
>TRBV4-3|TRBJ1-4|many|.
CASSQARFEKLFF
TGCGCCAGCAGCCAAGCTCGGTTTGAAAAACTGTTTTTT
>TRBV7-9|TRBJ2-3|.|.
CASSWAGAWGTDTQYF
TGTGCCAGCAGCTGGGCCGGGGCTTGGGGCACAGATACGCAGTATTTT
>TRBV20-1|TRBJ1-1|few|.
CSHWRDTEAFF
TGCAGCCATTGGAGGGACACTGAAGCTTTCTTT
>TRBV5-1|TRBJ2-2|.|TRBD1
CASSPWDSTGELFF
TGCGCCAGCAGCCCCTGGGACAGCACCGGGGAGCTGTTTTTT
>TRBV9|TRBJ2-2|few|.
CASSVGVGGVNTGELFF
TGTGCCAGCAGCGTAGGCGTTGGGGGAGTGAACACCGGGGAGCTGTTTTTT
>TRBV10-3|TRBJ2-1|few|TRBD2
CAINPGTSGTKQFF
TGTGCCATTAACCCCGGGACTAGCGGTACCAAGCAGTTCTTC
>TRBV5-1|TRBJ2-5|many|.
CASSLVQGRGQETQYF
TGCGCCAGCAGCTTGGTACAGGGACGGGGACAAGAGACCCAGTACTTC
>TRBV7-7|TRBJ2-2|many|TRBD2
CASSLAGTNTGELFF
TGTGCCAGCAGCCTAGCGGGGACGAACACCGGGGAGCTGTTTTTT
>TRBV24-1|TRBJ2-3|.|.
CATSDGPRSDSTDTQYF
TGTGCCACCAGTGATGGTCCCCGCTCGGATAGCACAGATACGCAGTATTTT
>TRBV13|TRBJ2-3|many|TRBD2
CASSLEGLTTDTQYF
TGTGCCAGCAGCTTAGAGGGACTAACCACAGATACGCAGTATTTT
>TRBV2|TRBJ2-6|few|TRBD1
CAVSGTGVSGANVLTF
TGTGCCGTGTCCGGGACAGGCGTCTCTGGGGCCAACGTCCTGACTTTC
>TRBV7-2|TRBJ1-6|few|.
CASSSGLEITYNSPLHF
TGTGCCAGCAGCTCAGGCTTAGAAATTACCTATAATTCACCCCTCCACTTT
>TRBV18|TRBJ1-1|many|.
CASSPRADMNTEAFF
TGTGCCAGCTCACCACGGGCAGACATGAACACTGAAGCTTTCTTT